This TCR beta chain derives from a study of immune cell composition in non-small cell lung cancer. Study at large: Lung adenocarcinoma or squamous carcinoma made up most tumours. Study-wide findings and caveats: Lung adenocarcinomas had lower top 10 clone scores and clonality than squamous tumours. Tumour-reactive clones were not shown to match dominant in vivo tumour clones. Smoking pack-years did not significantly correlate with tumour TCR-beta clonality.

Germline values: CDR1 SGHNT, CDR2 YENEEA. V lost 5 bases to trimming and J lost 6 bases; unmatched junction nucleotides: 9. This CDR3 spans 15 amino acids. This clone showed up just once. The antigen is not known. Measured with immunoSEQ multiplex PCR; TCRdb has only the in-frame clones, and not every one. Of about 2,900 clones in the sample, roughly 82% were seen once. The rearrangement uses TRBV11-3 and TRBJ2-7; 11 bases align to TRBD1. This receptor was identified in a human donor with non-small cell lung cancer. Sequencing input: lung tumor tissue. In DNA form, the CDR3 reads TGTGCCAGCAGCCCCGGACAGGGGGCGAATGGCGAGCAGTACTTC. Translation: CASSPGQGANGEQYF. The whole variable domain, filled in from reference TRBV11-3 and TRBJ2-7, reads EAGVVQSPRYKIIEKKQPVAFWCNPISGHNTLYWYLQNLGQGPELLIRYENEEAVDDSQLPKDRFSAERLKGVDSTLKIQPAELGDSAVYLCASSPGQGANGEQYFGPGTRLTVT.